This entry lists 17 T cell receptor beta chains sequenced from one sample in a study of cytomegalovirus exposure and HLA in healthy donors. Both 60 Vbeta primers and 13 Jbeta primers went into the PCR. The protocol was immunoSEQ multiplex PCR, while the TCRdb copy is restricted to in-frame clones and leaves out a portion. The sample includes over 150,000 clones, about 88% of them seen just once. The sequencing sample was made of PBMCs. The source of these receptors is a young man in good health and CMV-seropositive.

V usage is TRBV5-6 and J usage is TRBJ2-1; 10 bases are shared with TRBD2. With 3 bases clipped from V and 8 bases from J, the junction kept 8 bases outside the gene matches. CDR3 length: 15 residues. Germline lookup yields CDR1 SGHDT and CDR2 YYEEEE. This CDR3 is CASSYPASGSHEQFF. DNA of the CDR3: TGTGCCAGCAGCTATCCGGCTAGCGGGAGCCATGAGCAGTTCTTC.

The V and J genes are TRBV5-1 and TRBJ1-2; 8 positions agree with TRBD1. This CDR3 comprises 15 residues. After removal of 0 bases from V and 6 bases from J, the junction contained 7 bases not matched to a gene. CDR1 SGHRS and CDR2 YFSETQ come from the germline V gene. The CDR3 spells CASSLVNGQGDGYTF. The DNA of the CDR3 is TGCGCCAGCAGCTTGGTGAACGGACAGGGCGATGGCTACACCTTC.

This clone was counted once. The chain carries TRBV19 and TRBJ2-2; 11 bases match TRBD2. The ends lost 5 bases at V and 7 bases at J; junction bases unmatched: 6. This CDR3 is built from 15 residues. The germline gives CDR1 LNHDA, CDR2 SQIVND (reference sequence). The CDR3 reads CASSALAGEVGELFF. The CDR3 coding sequence is TGTGCCAGTAGTGCACTAGCGGGAGAAGTCGGGGAGCTGTTTTTT.

The chain links TRBV7-2 to TRBJ2-1; TRBD2 matches at 8 bases. From germline, CDR1 is SGHTA and CDR2 FQGNSA. The CDR3 has 15 residues. V shed 4 bases, J shed 8 bases, and the junction held 10 bases outside the gene matches. The CDR3 sequence is CASSSGVLAGDEQFF. CDR3 nucleotides: TGTGCCAGCAGCTCGGGGGTCCTAGCGGGCGATGAGCAGTTCTTC.

The rearrangement links TRBV5-1 to TRBJ1-4; D uncertain. Trimming cost V 0 bases and J 4 bases, with 4 bases left between them. Germline CDR1 and CDR2: SGHRS and YFSETQ. This CDR3 has 13 residues. The CDR3 loop is CASSLGSNEKLFF. DNA of the CDR3: TGCGCCAGCAGCTTGGGCAGTAATGAAAAACTGTTTTTT.

The chain combines TRBV7-8 with TRBJ2-1, with 13 nucleotides matching TRBD2. The length of the CDR3 is 15 residues. In germline, CDR1 is SGHVS, CDR2 FQNEAQ. With 5 bases clipped from V and 9 bases from J, the junction kept 7 bases outside the gene matches. CDR3 residues: CASSPRTSGSGEQFF. The CDR3 nucleotides read TGTGCCAGCAGCCCCCGGACTAGCGGGAGTGGTGAGCAGTTCTTC.

The chain employs TRBV7-9 and TRBJ1-3; 7 positions agree with TRBD1. The CDR3 length is 16 residues. J lost 0 bases, V lost 0 bases, and 2 bases had no gene match. The germline gives CDR1 SEHNR, CDR2 FQNEAQ (reference sequence). The CDR3 reads CASSLAGQDSGNTIYF. The DNA for the CDR3 is TGTGCCAGCAGCTTAGCCGGACAGGACTCTGGAAACACCATATATTTT. The full variable domain, rest sourced from reference TRBV7-9 and TRBJ1-3, is DTGVSQNPRHKITKRGQNVTFRCDPISEHNRLYWYRQTLGQGPEFLTYFQNEAQLEKSRLLSDRFSAERPKGSFSTLEIQRTEQGDSAMYLCASSLAGQDSGNTIYFGEGSWLTVV.

V is TRBV5-1 and J is TRBJ2-1; D perhaps matches TRBD1 (6 bases). The CDR3 spans 15 residues. V lost 4 bases to trimming and J lost 1 base, with 12 bases between them. Germline-derived CDR1 and CDR2 are SGHRS and YFSETQ. CDR3 loop: CASSVVGGSYNEQFF. CDR3 sequence (DNA): TGCGCCAGCAGCGTCGTAGGGGGTTCCTACAATGAGCAGTTCTTC. The full variable domain, rest sourced from reference TRBV5-1 and TRBJ2-1, is KAGVTQTPRYLIKTRGQQVTLSCSPISGHRSVSWYQQTPGQGLQFLFEYFSETQRNKGNFPGRFSGRQFSNSRSEMNVSTLELGDSALYLCASSVVGGSYNEQFFGPGTRLTVL.

The rearrangement uses TRBV5-1 and TRBJ2-1; D gene ambiguous. V shed 4 bases and J shed 4 bases, with 18 bases lying between them. From germline, CDR1 is SGHRS and CDR2 YFSETQ. The CDR3 length is 16 residues. CDR3 in amino acids: CASSLVQASPYNEQFF. CDR3 DNA: TGCGCCAGCAGCCTGGTTCAGGCGTCCCCGTACAATGAGCAGTTCTTC.

The rearrangement uses TRBV7-9 and TRBJ1-1; TRBD1 matches at 9 bases. CDR3 length equals 14 residues. The J segment lost 6 bases and the V segment lost 5 bases, leaving 7 bases of the junction unmatched. Germline CDR1 reads SEHNR; CDR2 reads FQNEAQ (reference sequence). CDR3 bases: TGTGCCAGCAGCCCCACAGGGGGCGCGTCTGAAGCTTTCTTT. Translated: CASSPTGGASEAFF.

The chain combines TRBV27 with TRBJ1-1; maybe TRBD1 (5 bases). Trimming pared 0 bases from V and 2 bases from J, leaving 10 bases between. Germline V gene data show CDR1 as MNHEY and CDR2 as SMNVEV (reference sequence). This CDR3 contains 15 residues. The CDR3 DNA follows: TGTGCCAGCAGTTTATCGGGGGGTCCCAACACTGAAGCTTTCTTT. Translation: CASSLSGGPNTEAFF.

The chain uses TRBV7-3 and TRBJ2-1, with a weak D call TRBD2 (6 bases). The germline CDR1 and CDR2 sequences are SGHTA and FQGTGA. Trimming took 5 bases from V and 4 from J, leaving 15 bases between them. The CDR3 sequence is 15 residues long. This CDR3 is CASSLSGSEYNEQFF. CDR3 coding DNA: TGTGCCAGCAGCCTTAGCGGAAGTGAATACAATGAGCAGTTCTTC.

The chain carries TRBV6-1 and TRBJ1-2; 7 positions match TRBD1. CDR1 and CDR2 from the germline V gene are MNHNS and SASEGT. The CDR3 has 18 residues. Losses at the gene ends were 4 bases for V and 8 bases for J; bases not matched to a gene: 22. CDR3 in DNA: TGTGCCAGCAGTGTAGGCTGGGTGAGTCGTAAGGGGGCAGGGGGCTACACCTTC. It is translated as CASSVGWVSRKGAGGYTF.

This clone was recorded once. V gene TRBV7-9 combines with J gene TRBJ2-1; TRBD2 matches 7 bases. The CDR3 totals 14 residues. V dropped 8 bases and J dropped 4; count of bases not matched to a gene: 8. CDR1 and CDR2 from the germline V gene are SEHNR and FQNEAQ (reference sequence). The CDR3 spells CASRGDSTYNEQFF. CDR3 coding DNA: TGTGCCAGCCGGGGGGACTCCACATACAATGAGCAGTTCTTC.

The chain recombines TRBV14 with TRBJ1-5; the D gene is possibly TRBD1 (5 bases). The V gene lost 1 base and the J gene lost 7 bases, with 14 bases spanning the gap. CDR3 length: 15 residues. Germline CDR1 and CDR2: SGHDN and FVKESK. The CDR3 reads CASSQVGGARQPQHF. In DNA, the CDR3 is TGTGCCAGCAGCCAAGTAGGTGGGGCCAGGCAGCCCCAGCATTTT.

This clone was seen only a few times. J is TRBJ2-1 and V is TRBV5-1, with 7 bases that match TRBD1. Trimming removed 0 bases from V and 14 bases from J; junction bases left unmatched: 8. The CDR3 is 13 residues long. The germline V gene has CDR1 SGHRS and CDR2 YFSETQ. The CDR3 DNA reads TGCGCCAGCAGCTTGGAGGGTGACAGGGTAGAGTTCTTC. Translating gives CASSLEGDRVEFF.

The chain couples TRBV15 to TRBJ2-3; TRBD2 aligns across 7 bases. The CDR3 consists of 16 residues. Unmatched junction bases numbered 8, after V lost 3 bases and J lost 2 bases. Germline V gives CDR1 LNHNV, CDR2 YYDKDF (reference sequence). The CDR3 reads CATSRTRGTNTDTQYF. The CDR3 DNA is TGTGCCACCAGCAGGACAAGAGGGACTAACACAGATACGCAGTATTTT.